This TCR beta chain was sequenced for a study of lymphopenia after photon versus proton radiotherapy. Clones were sequenced by immunoSEQ multiplex PCR, and TCRdb holds only the in-frame ones, with some missing. The top ten hold approximately 2.1% of the sample, which has 55,000 to 70,000 clones, approximately 90% seen once. The germline CDR1 and CDR2 sequences are SEHNR and FQNEAQ (reference sequence). Trimming took off 5 bases at V and 5 bases at J, with 21 bases between the two ends. The CDR3 is 16 residues long. Whole-study findings and limits: After lymphocyte nadir, photon-treated repertoires showed oligoclonal expansion, especially CD8+ Temra.

With regard to this clone: Its antigen is currently unknown.

Material: peripheral blood, obtained from a patient treated with photon-based radiotherapy. The sequence came from a woman aged 35 to 49 with cholangiocarcinoma. This chain connects TRBV7-9 to TRBJ1-2; D is possibly TRBD1 (5 bases). For the CDR3, the DNA is TGTGCCAGCAGCCGGGCGGGGGGACGGATGATTTATGGCTACACCTTC. Amino acid sequence: CASSRAGGRMIYGYTF.